These 13 T cell receptor beta chains share one sample of origin, sequenced in a study of T cell clonality in common variable immunodeficiency. Study observations and caveats: Reportedly, TCR beta sequences from common variable immunodeficiency showed fewer deletions and N-nucleotide insertions.

Antigens of these TCRs are unknown. Produced via immunoSEQ multiplex PCR; TCRdb's table is partial and in-frame only. The sample shows about 25,000 clones, no singletons; the ten largest hold approximately 3.9%. The material sequenced was peripheral blood mononuclear cells. Source of these receptors: a human donor with common variable immunodeficiency.

This clone was picked up many times. The CDR3 extends 3 residues past the end of the read, so its final part is completed from the germline J gene. This sequence joins TRBV4-1 and TRBJ2-7; possibly TRBD2 for D (6 bases). V was clipped by 2 bases and J by 3 bases, with 11 bases between them. CDR1 and CDR2 (germline): MGHRA, YSYEKL. The CDR3 has 14 amino acids. The part of the CDR3 DNA that was read is TGCGCCAGCAGCCAACCTGGGGGGTACTACGAG. This encodes CASSQPGGYYE. The whole CDR3 sequence is CASSQPGGYYEQYF.

In its sample, this clone was seen many times. The observed sequence ends 3 residues before the CDR3 terminus, with the missing tail filled in from the germline J gene. The chain recombines TRBV20-1 with TRBJ1-2; D possibly corresponds to TRBD1 (6 bases). Germline CDR1 is DFQATT and CDR2 is SNEGSKA (reference sequence). This CDR3 region has 12 residues. V lost 4 bases, J lost 7 bases, and 13 bases lay in between. CDR3 amino acids: CSATETGLGYTF. The part of the CDR3 DNA that was read is TGCAGTGCTACAGAGACAGGTCTTGGC.

This clone was seen only a few times. The read ends 3 residues early relative to the CDR3; the germline J gene fills the gap. This chain connects TRBV7-3 to TRBJ2-5; 7 bases map to TRBD2. The CDR3 covers 14 residues. Germline loops: CDR1 SGHTA, CDR2 FQGTGA. J lost 1 base, V lost 4 bases, and 3 bases had no gene match. CDR3 sequence reads: CASSSAGVQETQYF. CDR3 DNA (partial): TGTGCCAGCAGCTCCGCGGGAGTCCAAGAGACC.

In this sample, this clone turned up many times. Coverage ceases 3 residues before the CDR3 finishes, and the germline J gene fills in the end. The chain links TRBV5-1 to TRBJ2-3, with 10 bases identical to TRBD2. The germline V gene encodes CDR1 SGHRS and CDR2 YFSETQ. The CDR3 is made up of 16 amino acids. With 2 bases clipped from V and 3 bases from J, the junction kept 6 bases outside the gene matches. This CDR3 reads CASSFLAGGLTDTQYF. The part of the CDR3 DNA that was read is TGCGCCAGCAGCTTCTTAGCGGGAGGTCTTACAGATACG.

Of note for this clone: The CDR3 end lies 3 residues beyond the end of the read and is filled in from the germline J gene. The chain has TRBV20-1 and TRBJ1-2, with TRBD1 identical over 7 bases. Germline lookup yields CDR1 DFQATT and CDR2 SNEGSKA (reference sequence). The J segment lost 6 bases and the V segment lost 5 bases, leaving 12 bases of the junction unmatched. This CDR3 comprises 14 residues. The CDR3 DNA, read in part, is TGCAGTGCTCCGGGAAGACAGGGAAGGGATGGC. Its translation: CSAPGRQGRDG. The whole CDR3 sequence is CSAPGRQGRDGYTF.

The table lists this clone with a few counts. The read falls 3 residues short of the CDR3 end, and the missing part is taken from the germline J gene. V is TRBV30 and J is TRBJ2-7; TRBD2 aligns across 7 bases. The J segment lost 5 bases and the V segment lost 4 bases, leaving 11 bases of the junction unmatched. Germline CDR1 is GTSNPN and CDR2 is SVGIG (reference sequence). CDR3 length: 14 amino acids. The CDR3 is CAWKTKRDSNEQYF. The CDR3 DNA, read in part, is TGTGCCTGGAAAACTAAGCGGGATAGCAACGAG. The complete variable domain, with remaining parts taken from reference TRBV30 and TRBJ2-7, reads SQTIHQWPATLVQPVGSPLSLECTVEGTSNPNLYWYRQAAGRGLQLLFYSVGIGQISSEVPQNLSASRPQDRQFILSSKKLLLSDSGFYLCAWKTKRDSNEQYFGPGTRLTVT.

This clone appeared many times. The read gets to within 3 residues of the CDR3 end, and the germline J gene fills in the rest. This chain joins TRBV28 and TRBJ2-7; TRBD1 matches 8 bases. Germline CDR1 is MDHEN and CDR2 is SYDVKM. This CDR3 is 13 amino acids long. V gave up 6 bases and J gave up 1 base; unmatched junction bases: 2. This CDR3 is CASRHRGSYEQYF. The DNA read from the CDR3 is TGTGCCAGCAGGCACAGGGGGTCCTACGAG.

This clone showed up just a few times. Read coverage stops 3 residues before the CDR3 terminus; the germline J gene supplies the remainder. This rearrangement joins TRBV18 to TRBJ2-3, with 9 bases lining up with TRBD1. With V trimmed by 4 bases and J by 1 base, 9 bases remained unmatched. Germline CDR1 KGHSH, CDR2 LQKENI. The CDR3 has 17 residues. The CDR3 spells CASSRRDRAMGTDTQYF. The covered CDR3 bases are TGTGCCAGCTCACGTCGGGACAGGGCGATGGGCACAGATACG.

The table lists this clone with a few counts. The read ends 3 residues before the CDR3 terminus; that terminus is restored from the germline J gene. V is TRBV7-9 and J is TRBJ2-3; D not certain. Trimming cost V 2 bases and J 6 bases, with 6 bases left between them. This CDR3 contains 12 residues. Germline CDR1 and CDR2: SEHNR and FQNEAQ (reference sequence). CDR3 DNA (partial): TGTGCCAGCAGCTTAAATCGGGATACG. It specifies CASSLNRDT. The whole CDR3 region reads CASSLNRDTQYF.

This clone was counted only a few times. From the germline J gene comes the end of the CDR3, since the read stops 3 residues before it. The V call is TRBV20-1, the J call TRBJ2-5; a possible D gene is TRBD2 (7 bases). From germline, CDR1 is DFQATT and CDR2 SNEGSKA (reference sequence). The CDR3 is 16 amino acids. Trimming took 1 base from V and 2 from J, leaving 17 bases between them. The CDR3 bases that were read are TGCAGTGCTAGAGGGGGTGTCAGGGGAGGGCAAGAGACC. Translating it yields CSARGGVRGGQET. The complete CDR3 protein is CSARGGVRGGQETQYF.

This clone was recorded at least ten times. The observed sequence ends 3 residues before the CDR3 terminus, with the missing tail filled in from the germline J gene. V is TRBV5-1 and J is TRBJ2-1; unclear D gene. The CDR3 runs 10 residues. Per germline, CDR1 SGHRS and CDR2 YFSETQ. Trimming took 6 bases from V and 8 from J, leaving 6 bases between them. The CDR3 loop is CASMFDEQFF. The DNA read from the CDR3 is TGCGCCAGCATGTTCGATGAG.

The sample holds a few counts of this clone. The read falls 3 residues short of the CDR3 end, and the missing part is taken from the germline J gene. The J gene is TRBJ2-1, the V gene TRBV2; D unresolved. This CDR3 is 13 amino acids long. V was clipped by 4 bases and J by 8 bases, with 12 bases between them. CDR1 and CDR2 from the germline V gene are SNHLY and FYNNEI. The CDR3 DNA, read in part, is TGTGCCAGCAGTGGTAATTCTATGGATGAG. Translating it yields CASSGNSMDE. The CDR3 in its entirety is CASSGNSMDEQFF.

This clone appeared many times. The read terminates 3 residues before the CDR3 end, so the remaining end is supplied by the germline J gene. The chain has TRBV20-1 and TRBJ2-7; a weak D match, TRBD2 (6 bases). Germline V gene lookup returns CDR1 DFQATT and CDR2 SNEGSKA (reference sequence). V shed 0 bases and J shed 2 bases, with 14 bases lying between them. The CDR3 runs to 15 residues. This CDR3 is CSARDPGRNPYEQYF. CDR3 DNA, as far as it was read: TGCAGTGCTAGAGATCCAGGGAGGAATCCCTACGAG.